The present TCR beta chain was sequenced within a study of T cell responses to AZD1222 COVID-19 vaccine. Overall study findings and caveats: Across spike, vaccine-associated CD4 TCRs were found, dominant at 160-218 and 743-854. Most donors were white British, females outnumbered males, and clonal diversity was possibly underestimated. Recipients of AZD1222 seropositive at baseline numbered only six or seven.

V shed 2 bases and J shed 8 bases, with 12 bases lying between them. The CDR3 extends over 13 amino acids. The germline CDR1 and CDR2 sequences are KGHSH and LQKENI. With respect to this clone: Its specificity is not known.

The assay was immunoSEQ multiplex PCR, and TCRdb's table has in-frame clones only and misses some. The sample contains roughly 120,000 clones, more than 80% of which appear only once. The chain uses TRBV18 and TRBJ1-1, with a tentative D call TRBD1 (5 bases). The sequences come from peripheral blood, collected 28 days after the second AZD1222 dose. The receptor comes from an adult who received the AZD1222 COVID-19 vaccine. CDR3: CASSPSTGLEAFF. The CDR3 DNA is TGTGCCAGCTCACCATCAACAGGCCTAGAAGCTTTCTTT.